The 23 T cell receptor beta chains presented below share a single source sample, sequenced in a study of T cell responses to AZD1222 COVID-19 vaccine. Produced via immunoSEQ multiplex PCR; TCRdb's table is partial and in-frame only. The repertoire includes around 140,000 clones, around 94% of them detected once, and roughly 9.9% sits in the top ten. Here the sequenced sample was peripheral blood, taken 28 days after the second AZD1222 dose. These receptors were collected from an adult who received the AZD1222 COVID-19 vaccine.

J is TRBJ2-1 and V is TRBV12-1; the table's D call, TRBD2, was not checked against the DNA. TRBV12-1 represents a pseudogene. This CDR3 is built from 17 residues. CDR3 sequence: CASSPGIAGMTYNEQFF. CDR3 coding DNA: TGTGCCAGCAGCCCCGGGATAGCGGGGATGACCTACAATGAGCAGTTCTTC.

The V and J genes are TRBV6-1 and TRBJ2-7; D gene unclear. Germline values: CDR1 MNHNS, CDR2 SASEGT. The CDR3 is 13 residues long. V was shortened by 2 bases and J by 3 bases, with 8 bases between the two germline ends. CDR3 coding DNA: TGTGCCAGCAGTGAATGGCAAAACTACGAGCAGTACTTC. Amino acids: CASSEWQNYEQYF.

The rearrangement links TRBV30 to TRBJ1-1, with D unresolved. This CDR3 has 14 residues. Deletions cut 4 bases from V and 1 base from J, with 13 bases between. Looked up from germline, CDR1 is GTSNPN and CDR2 is SVGIG (reference sequence). The CDR3 is CAWMHGSANTEAFF. The CDR3 nucleotides are TGTGCCTGGATGCACGGGTCAGCGAACACTGAAGCTTTCTTT.

The chain recombines TRBV29-1 with TRBJ1-2, with a tentative D call TRBD1 (6 bases). Trimming took off 3 bases at V and 0 bases at J, with 8 bases between the two ends. Looked up from germline, CDR1 is SQVTM and CDR2 is ANQGSEA. This CDR3 region has 13 residues. The CDR3 spells CSVDQGTNYGYTF. The CDR3 DNA sequence: TGCAGCGTTGATCAGGGGACTAACTATGGCTACACCTTC.

The J gene is TRBJ2-1, the V gene TRBV19; no definite D call. Germline V gene lookup returns CDR1 LNHDA and CDR2 SQIVND (reference sequence). This CDR3 is built from 13 residues. Trimming stripped 6 bases from V and 4 bases from J, with 10 bases between. CDR3 region: CASREKEYNEQFF. CDR3 DNA: TGTGCCAGTAGAGAAAAGGAGTACAATGAGCAGTTCTTC.

This chain uses TRBV12-3 or TRBV12-4 with TRBJ1-2; D is unresolved. This CDR3 is 13 amino acids long. V was cut by 6 bases and J by 1 base, with 9 bases left in between. CDR3 residues: CASSPTGNYGYTF. The CDR3 nucleotides are TGTGCCAGCAGCCCGACGGGTAACTATGGCTACACCTTC.

Regarding this clone: Other nucleotide sequences in the sample specify the same CDR3. The rearrangement joins TRBV20-1 to TRBJ1-2, with 8 bases matching TRBD1. With 6 bases clipped from V and 6 bases from J, the junction kept 3 bases outside the gene matches. There are 11 residues in the CDR3. Germline CDR1 DFQATT, CDR2 SNEGSKA (reference sequence). The CDR3 loop is CSARQGNGYTF. The DNA of the CDR3 is TGCAGTGCGCGACAGGGGAATGGCTACACCTTC.

DNA for the CDR3: TGTGCCAGCAGCGCGCCCCTCGGCGAGCAGTACTTC. Protein sequence: CASSAPLGEQYF. The chain carries TRBV9 and TRBJ2-7; no clear D gene. The CDR3 consists of 12 residues. CDR1 and CDR2 (germline): SGDLS, YYNGEE. V lost 3 bases, J lost 6 bases, and 10 bases lay in between.

The chain is built from TRBV29-1 and TRBJ1-5; D possibly corresponds to TRBD1 (5 bases). V dropped 6 bases and J dropped 1 base, with 7 bases sitting between them. CDR1 and CDR2 from the germline V gene are SQVTM and ANQGSEA. The CDR3 sequence is 12 residues long. The CDR3 protein is CSVRDSNQPQHF. In DNA, the CDR3 is TGCAGCGTCCGGGACAGCAATCAGCCCCAGCATTTT. Drawing the rest from reference TRBV29-1 and TRBJ1-5, the complete variable domain is SAVISQKPSRDICQRGTSLTIQCQVDSQVTMMFWYRQQPGQSLTLIATANQGSEATYESGFVIDKFPISRPNLTFSTLTVSNMSPEDSSIYLCSVRDSNQPQHFGDGTRLSIL.

The V gene is TRBV11-1, the J gene TRBJ2-3, with 9 bases that match TRBD1. This CDR3 region has 16 residues. V dropped 5 bases and J dropped 2; count of bases not matched to a gene: 8. The germline CDR1 and CDR2 sequences are SGHAT and FQDESV (reference sequence). The CDR3 loop is CASSPTDRGHTDTQYF. In nucleotides, the CDR3 is TGTGCCAGCAGCCCTACGGACAGGGGCCACACAGATACGCAGTATTTT.

CDR3 nucleotide sequence: TGTGCCAGCGGGTGGACCTACAATGAGCAGTTCTTC. It codes for CASGWTYNEQFF. The gene calls are TRBV25-1 and TRBJ2-1; D not resolved. V was shortened by 8 bases and J by 2 bases, with 7 bases between the two germline ends. CDR3 length equals 12 residues. Looked up from germline, CDR1 is MGHDK and CDR2 is SYGVNS.

This chain joins TRBV15 and TRBJ1-5; D unresolved. The CDR3 sequence is 14 residues long. CDR1 and CDR2 from the germline V gene are LNHNV and YYDKDF (reference sequence). V was pared by 2 bases and J by 5 bases, with 10 bases between. This chain's CDR3 is CATSRTRTYQPQHF. CDR3 DNA: TGTGCCACCAGCAGAACAAGGACTTATCAGCCCCAGCATTTT.

The V gene is TRBV7-9, the J gene TRBJ1-2; D ambiguous. The CDR3 has 15 amino acids. Looked up from germline, CDR1 is SEHNR and CDR2 is FQNEAQ (reference sequence). Trimming stripped 2 bases from V and 0 bases from J, with 10 bases between. The CDR3: CASSLTLEANYGYTF. CDR3 in DNA: TGTGCCAGCAGCTTAACGTTGGAAGCTAACTATGGCTACACCTTC.

This clone was seen a few times. The rearrangement links TRBV30 to TRBJ1-1, with TRBD1 as a possible D gene (5 bases). Germline CDR1 and CDR2: GTSNPN and SVGIG (reference sequence). This CDR3 has 12 residues. V was pared by 2 bases and J by 10 bases, with 14 bases between. CDR3 sequence reads: CAWSRGRQRAFF. The CDR3 region has the DNA TGTGCCTGGAGTAGGGGACGACAGCGAGCTTTCTTT.

The chain couples TRBV19 to TRBJ1-5; tentatively, D is TRBD1 (5 bases). This CDR3 has 13 residues. V gave up 6 bases and J gave up 7 bases, with 13 bases separating them. Germline loops: CDR1 LNHDA, CDR2 SQIVND (reference sequence). CDR3 DNA: TGTGCCAGTAGGGGCAGGACACAGCAGCCCCAGCATTTT. This translates into CASRGRTQQPQHF.

This chain joins TRBV4-2 and TRBJ2-3; the D gene is possibly TRBD1 (6 bases). The CDR3 has 18 residues. Trimming shortened V by 3 bases and J by 0 bases, and 19 bases separated the two germline ends. Germline values: CDR1 LGHNA, CDR2 YNFKEQ. The CDR3 DNA reads as TGTGCCAGCAGCCACCTCGCAGGGGTAGGCCTTAGCACAGATACGCAGTATTTT. Translating gives CASSHLAGVGLSTDTQYF.

V gene TRBV19 combines with J gene TRBJ1-1, with TRBD1 matching 9 bases. CDR1 is LNHDA and CDR2 is SQIVND in the germline V gene (reference sequence). The J segment lost 5 bases and the V segment lost 4 bases, leaving 11 bases of the junction unmatched. The CDR3 runs 16 residues. The CDR3 region is CASSTGQGVRKTEAFF. The DNA of the CDR3 is TGTGCCAGTAGTACGGGACAGGGAGTCCGGAAAACTGAAGCTTTCTTT. Full variable domain (remainder filled in from reference TRBV19 and TRBJ1-1): DGGITQSPKYLFRKEGQNVTLSCEQNLNHDAMYWYRQDPGQGLRLIYYSQIVNDFQKGDIAEGYSVSREKKESFPLTVTSAQKNPTAFYLCASSTGQGVRKTEAFFGQGTRLTVV.

This clone was counted only a few times. V is TRBV7-9 and J is TRBJ1-2; D is unresolved. The CDR3 is made up of 13 amino acids. V gave up 5 bases and J gave up 2 bases, with 9 bases separating them. The germline V gene encodes CDR1 SEHNR and CDR2 FQNEAQ (reference sequence). The CDR3 loop is CASSQDGNYGYTF. The CDR3, as DNA: TGTGCCAGCAGCCAAGACGGGAACTATGGCTACACCTTC.

The CDR3 nucleotides are TGTGCCAGCAGTGAACGGTACCGGGACAAGGGAGGGGTAGCCTACGAGCAGTACGTC. Protein: CASSERYRDKGGVAYEQYV. The gene calls are TRBV6-1 and TRBJ2-7, with D possibly being TRBD2 (7 bases). Germline loops: CDR1 MNHNS, CDR2 SASEGT. Trimming took 2 bases from V and 2 from J, leaving 25 bases between them. The CDR3 sequence is 19 residues long.

The chain recombines TRBV15 with TRBJ1-2; the match to TRBD1 covers 8 bases. Losses at the gene ends were 0 bases for V and 3 bases for J; bases not matched to a gene: 15. There are 19 residues in the CDR3. Per germline, CDR1 LNHNV and CDR2 YYDKDF (reference sequence). This chain's CDR3 is CATSREKSPWTGTDYGYTF. Written as DNA, the CDR3 is TGTGCCACCAGCAGAGAGAAGAGCCCTTGGACAGGGACCGACTATGGCTACACCTTC. The complete variable domain, with remaining parts taken from reference TRBV15 and TRBJ1-2, reads DAMVIQNPRYQVTQFGKPVTLSCSQTLNHNVMYWYQQKSSQAPKLLFHYYDKDFNNEADTPDNFQSRRPNTSFCFLDIRSPGLGDTAMYLCATSREKSPWTGTDYGYTFGSGTRLTVV.

V usage is TRBV6-5 and J usage is TRBJ2-7, with 14 bases lining up with TRBD2. CDR1 and CDR2 (germline): MNHEY, SVGAGI. The CDR3 sequence is 15 residues long. V lost 5 bases and J lost 3; bases outside the gene matches: 3. CDR3 bases: TGTGCCAGCAGTATAGGGACTAGCGGGAGCTACGAGCAGTACTTC. Protein: CASSIGTSGSYEQYF.

The chain combines TRBV6-5 with TRBJ2-3; possibly TRBD1 or TRBD2 for D (6 bases each). Germline-derived CDR1 and CDR2 are MNHEY and SVGAGI. Trimming cost V 7 bases and J 2 bases, with 13 bases left between them. CDR3 length: 14 amino acids. The CDR3 region is CASKAGGVTDTQYF. The CDR3 DNA reads as TGTGCCAGCAAGGCCGGGGGCGTCACAGATACGCAGTATTTT.

J is TRBJ2-1 and V is TRBV5-1; TRBD2 matches 15 bases. After removal of 0 bases from V and 5 bases from J, the junction contained 6 bases not matched to a gene. Germline CDR1 SGHRS, CDR2 YFSETQ. This CDR3 has 18 amino acids. The CDR3 loop reads CASSLGSGLAGGHNEQFF. CDR3 in DNA: TGCGCCAGCAGCTTGGGGTCGGGACTAGCGGGAGGTCACAATGAGCAGTTCTTC.